This TCR beta chain was recorded in a study of technical replicates of blood from a few donors. Trimming stripped 0 bases from V and 3 bases from J, with 5 bases between. CDR1 is SGHTA and CDR2 is FQGNSA in the germline V gene. This CDR3 spans 13 amino acids. The protocol was immunoSEQ multiplex PCR, while the TCRdb copy is restricted to in-frame clones and leaves out a portion. This sample yields about 74,000 clones, of which approximately 89% are seen a single time; roughly 0.38% belongs to the top ten. The sequence came from a human donor in good health. Source material: T cells isolated from PBMCs. The chain links TRBV7-2 to TRBJ1-2, with D tentatively TRBD1 (5 bases). CDR3 DNA: TGTGCCAGCAGCTTAGCAGGGGACTATGGCTACACCTTC. It translates to CASSLAGDYGYTF.